A single sample is the source of the 9 T cell receptor beta chains below, sequenced in a study of T cell clonality in common variable immunodeficiency. Profiling relied on immunoSEQ multiplex PCR, and the TCRdb table lists in-frame clones only, not all of them. The specimen has 51,000 or so clones, none found just once. Specimen: peripheral blood mononuclear cells. These receptors were collected from a person between 18 and 70 years old in good health.

This clone has a handful of counts. The read is 3 residues too short to cover the CDR3 end, so that end is filled in from the germline J gene. This rearrangement joins TRBV20-1 to TRBJ2-5; tentative D call: TRBD1 (5 bases). Per germline, CDR1 DFQATT and CDR2 SNEGSKA (reference sequence). This CDR3 spans 13 amino acids. Trimming pared 4 bases from V and 2 bases from J, leaving 11 bases between. The CDR3 bases that were read are TGCAGTGCTATAAGGGGCCCGCAAGAGACC. It yields the protein CSAIRGPQET. The CDR3 in full is CSAIRGPQETQYF.

The sample holds many counts of this clone. Read data end 3 residues before the CDR3 end; the end is taken from the germline J gene. The V gene is TRBV5-1, the J gene TRBJ2-1, with 15 bases that match TRBD2. The CDR3 extends over 18 amino acids. The ends lost 4 bases at V and 7 bases at J; junction bases unmatched: 12. Looked up from germline, CDR1 is SGHRS and CDR2 is YFSETQ. This CDR3 reads CASSMNSGTSGGPNEQFF. The covered CDR3 bases are TGCGCCAGCAGCATGAACTCCGGGACTAGCGGGGGGCCGAATGAG. Full variable domain (rest looked up from reference TRBV5-1 and TRBJ2-1): KAGVTQTPRYLIKTRGQQVTLSCSPISGHRSVSWYQQTPGQGLQFLFEYFSETQRNKGNFPGRFSGRQFSNSRSEMNVSTLELGDSALYLCASSMNSGTSGGPNEQFFGPGTRLTVL.

Ten or more counts support this clone. The CDR3 end falls 3 residues outside the read, so it is completed with the germline J gene. The rearrangement joins TRBV4-1 to TRBJ2-2; D not resolved. V dropped 3 bases and J dropped 1 base, with 9 bases sitting between them. Germline V CDR1 and CDR2: MGHRA, YSYEKL. This CDR3 region has 15 residues. Partial CDR3 DNA: TGCGCCAGCAGCCAGGGCAGAATGAACACCGGGGAG. Amino acids: CASSQGRMNTGE. The whole CDR3 sequence reads CASSQGRMNTGELFF.

This clone has ten or more counts. The read gets to within 3 residues of the CDR3 end, and the germline J gene fills in the rest. The rearrangement uses TRBV5-4 and TRBJ1-1; TRBD1 matches at 9 bases. J gave up 1 base and V 4 bases, and 5 bases lay outside the gene matches. Germline lookup yields CDR1 SGHNT and CDR2 YYREEE (reference sequence). The CDR3 runs 15 residues. CDR3: CASSMEQGANTEAFF. CDR3 DNA, as far as it was read: TGTGCCAGCAGCATGGAACAGGGGGCGAACACTGAA.

Concerning this clone itself: The read halts 3 residues ahead of the CDR3 end, with the missing end drawn from the germline J gene. The chain employs TRBV18 and TRBJ2-5; 8 bases line up with TRBD2. V lost 4 bases to trimming and J lost 5 bases; unmatched junction nucleotides: 3. This CDR3 has 13 residues. The germline V gene has CDR1 KGHSH and CDR2 LQKENI. The CDR3 bases that were read are TGTGCCAGCTCACTGGCTAGCGGGGAGACC. Amino acid sequence: CASSLASGET. The whole CDR3 is CASSLASGETQYF.

This clone was seen ten or more times. The CDR3 goes on 3 residues after the read ends, and that part is filled in from the germline J gene. The V gene is TRBV5-1, the J gene TRBJ2-6, with D perhaps TRBD1 (5 bases). Germline lookup yields CDR1 SGHRS and CDR2 YFSETQ. Trimming left V 5 bases short and J 0 bases short, with 12 bases between. The CDR3 has 16 amino acids. The DNA read from the CDR3 is TGCGCCAGCAGTCGACAGTTGGGCTCTGGGGCCAACGTC. It is translated as CASSRQLGSGANV. The full CDR3 sequence reads CASSRQLGSGANVLTF.

The table lists this clone with a few counts. Sequencing ends 3 residues short of the CDR3 end; the germline J gene provides the rest. This rearrangement joins TRBV18 to TRBJ1-1; 8 nucleotides align to TRBD1. The V gene's germline CDR1 is KGHSH and CDR2 LQKENI. Trimming removed 4 bases from V and 5 bases from J; junction bases left unmatched: 9. The CDR3 is made up of 15 amino acids. The chain's CDR3 is CASSRSLTGGTEAFF. The sequenced CDR3 bases are TGTGCCAGCTCACGATCACTCACAGGGGGAACTGAA.

Points on this clone: The missing CDR3 end, 3 residues past where the read stops, is filled in from the germline J gene. V and J are TRBV7-6 and TRBJ2-1, with TRBD2 as a possible D gene (5 bases). The germline V gene encodes CDR1 SGHVS and CDR2 FNYEAQ. V lost 2 bases, J lost 0 bases, and 8 bases lay in between. The CDR3 consists of 15 residues. The CDR3: CASSLSSGSYNEQFF. The covered CDR3 bases are TGTGCCAGCAGCTTATCAAGCGGCTCCTACAATGAG.

This clone showed up many times. The read stops 3 residues short of the end of the CDR3; the missing end is completed from the germline J gene. The V and J genes are TRBV19 and TRBJ2-3; 9 bases are a match to TRBD1. V lost 3 bases and J lost 2; bases outside the gene matches: 3. Germline V gene lookup returns CDR1 LNHDA and CDR2 SQIVND (reference sequence). The CDR3 runs 15 residues. The sequenced CDR3 bases are TGTGCCAGTAGTATGGGACAGGGACACACAGATACG. This translates into CASSMGQGHTDT. The full CDR3 is CASSMGQGHTDTQYF.